This T cell receptor beta chain is from a study of T-cell memory formation after mild COVID-19. Study-level findings and limits: Cross-reactive memory apparently joined, as some responding clones appeared in pre-infection memory.

TCRdb reanalysed the 5' RACE reads using MiXCR and keeps one entry per CDR3 protein. In the table there are some 150,000 distinct CDR3 sequences, about 6% of which are singletons. This clonotype was observed a few times. Its antigen remains unknown. The sequencing sample was made of PBMCs or a T cell subset sorted from them (not recorded which). The TCR sequence derives from an adult woman who had mild COVID-19 (a few samples of this study predate the infection). Cell type and time point are not known.

The DNA of the CDR3 is TGTGCCAGCAGCTTAACGAGGGGACAGGGTCATCTCTACGAGCAGTACTTC. It yields the protein CASSLTRGQGHLYEQYF. The genes are TRBV11-2 and TRBJ2-7, with 9 bases lining up with TRBD1. This CDR3 is built from 17 residues. Germline-derived CDR1 and CDR2 are SGHAT and FQNNGV. The V and J ends lost 2 bases and 3 bases, in that order; junction bases with no gene match: 11.